This T cell receptor (beta chain) was obtained from a study of T cells after yellow fever vaccination. TCRdb reprocessed the 5' RACE reads via MiXCR and lists one record per CDR3 protein. Seen here are 200,000 to 300,000 distinct CDR3 sequences, roughly 6.3% observed once, and the top ten hold approximately 1.1%. This CDR3 has 16 residues. Germline values: CDR1 SGHVS, CDR2 FNYEAQ. J gave up 7 bases and V 5 bases, and 14 bases lay outside the gene matches. This clonotype has a single count. The TCR sequence derives from a man aged 30 to 45 who received the YFV17D yellow fever vaccine. The starting material was CD4+ T cells sorted from PBMCs, obtained on the day of the yellow fever booster vaccination. The chain links TRBV7-6 to TRBJ1-5; 7 nucleotides line up with TRBD1. As DNA, the CDR3 is TGTGCCAGCAGCCCCGGCAGCGGGGGCAGGGGGCAGCCCCAGCATTTT. This sequence encodes CASSPGSGGRGQPQHF.